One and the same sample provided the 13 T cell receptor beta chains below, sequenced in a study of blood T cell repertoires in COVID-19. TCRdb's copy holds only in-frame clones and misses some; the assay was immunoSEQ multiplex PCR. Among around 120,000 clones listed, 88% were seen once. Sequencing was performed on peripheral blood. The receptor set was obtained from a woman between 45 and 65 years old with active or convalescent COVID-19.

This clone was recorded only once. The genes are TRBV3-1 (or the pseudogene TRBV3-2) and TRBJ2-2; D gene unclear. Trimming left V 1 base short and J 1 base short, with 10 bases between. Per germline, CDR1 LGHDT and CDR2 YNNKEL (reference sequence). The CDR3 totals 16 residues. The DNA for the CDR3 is TGTGCCAGCAGCCAAGTAAAACAGAAGAACACCGGGGAGCTGTTTTTT. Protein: CASSQVKQKNTGELFF.

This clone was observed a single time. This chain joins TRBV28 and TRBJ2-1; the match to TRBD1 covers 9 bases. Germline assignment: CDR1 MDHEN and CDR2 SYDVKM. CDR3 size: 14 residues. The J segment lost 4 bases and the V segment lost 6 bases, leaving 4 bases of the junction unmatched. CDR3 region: CASRTGGRYNEQFF. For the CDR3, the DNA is TGTGCCAGCAGAACAGGGGGCCGGTACAATGAGCAGTTCTTC.

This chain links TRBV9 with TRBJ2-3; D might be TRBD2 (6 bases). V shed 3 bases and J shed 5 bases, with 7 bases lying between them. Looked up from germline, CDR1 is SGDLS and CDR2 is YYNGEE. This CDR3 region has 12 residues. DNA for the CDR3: TGTGCCAGCAGCGCCGGGGGAGATACGCAGTATTTT. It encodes CASSAGGDTQYF.

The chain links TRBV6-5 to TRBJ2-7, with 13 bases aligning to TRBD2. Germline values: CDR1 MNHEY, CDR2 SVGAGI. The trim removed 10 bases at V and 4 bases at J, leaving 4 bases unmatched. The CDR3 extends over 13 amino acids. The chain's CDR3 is CATRTSGSYEQYF. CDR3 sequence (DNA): TGTGCCACCCGGACTAGCGGGAGTTACGAGCAGTACTTC.

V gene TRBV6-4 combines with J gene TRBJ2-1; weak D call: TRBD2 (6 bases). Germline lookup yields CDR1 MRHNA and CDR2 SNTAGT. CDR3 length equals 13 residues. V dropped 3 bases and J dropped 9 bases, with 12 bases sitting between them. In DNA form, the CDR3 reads TGTGCCAGCAGTGAGGAGCGAGCGGGTGAGCAGTTCTTC. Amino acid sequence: CASSEERAGEQFF.

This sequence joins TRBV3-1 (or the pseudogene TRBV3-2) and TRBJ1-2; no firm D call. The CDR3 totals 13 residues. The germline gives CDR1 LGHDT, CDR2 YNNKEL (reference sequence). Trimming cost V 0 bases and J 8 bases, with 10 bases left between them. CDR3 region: CASSQDGLKGYTF. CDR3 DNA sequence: TGTGCCAGCAGCCAAGACGGACTGAAGGGCTACACCTTC.

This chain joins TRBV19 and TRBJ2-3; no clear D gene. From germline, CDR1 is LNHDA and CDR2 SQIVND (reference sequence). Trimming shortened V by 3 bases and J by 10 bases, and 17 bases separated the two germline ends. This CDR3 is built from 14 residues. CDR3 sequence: CASSIHPPPEAQYF. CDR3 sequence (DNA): TGTGCCAGTAGTATCCACCCCCCTCCAGAGGCGCAGTATTTT.

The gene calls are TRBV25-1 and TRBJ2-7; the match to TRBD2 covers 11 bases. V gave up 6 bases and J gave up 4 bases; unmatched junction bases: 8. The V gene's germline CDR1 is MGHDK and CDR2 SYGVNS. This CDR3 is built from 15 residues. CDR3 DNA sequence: TGTGCCAGCAGGACGACTAGCGGGATGGTTTACGAGCAGTACTTC. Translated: CASRTTSGMVYEQYF.

The CDR3 spells CAWSPGHKGNTIYF. The CDR3 DNA reads as TGTGCCTGGAGTCCGGGACACAAAGGAAACACCATATATTTT. This chain joins TRBV30 and TRBJ1-3, with D possibly TRBD1 on 6 matching bases. Trimming took off 2 bases at V and 4 bases at J, with 12 bases between the two ends. The germline CDR1 and CDR2 sequences are GTSNPN and SVGIG (reference sequence). The CDR3 runs 14 residues. The variable domain in full, completed from reference TRBV30 and TRBJ1-3, reads SQTIHQWPATLVQPVGSPLSLECTVEGTSNPNLYWYRQAAGRGLQLLFYSVGIGQISSEVPQNLSASRPQDRQFILSSKKLLLSDSGFYLCAWSPGHKGNTIYFGEGSWLTVV.

CDR3 amino acids: CASSPSGTDRPQFF. CDR3 bases: TGTGCCAGCAGCCCCTCCGGGACTGACAGACCTCAGTTCTTC. This rearrangement joins TRBV7-8 to TRBJ2-1; weak D call: TRBD2 (6 bases). Germline loops: CDR1 SGHVS, CDR2 FQNEAQ. The CDR3 is 14 residues long. The V gene lost 5 bases and the J gene lost 13 bases, with 21 bases spanning the gap.

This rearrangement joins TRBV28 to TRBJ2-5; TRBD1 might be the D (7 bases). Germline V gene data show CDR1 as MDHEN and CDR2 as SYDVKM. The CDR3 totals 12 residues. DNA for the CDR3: TGTGCTTGCAGGGGGGTCCAAGAGACCCAGTACTTC. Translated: CACRGVQETQYF.

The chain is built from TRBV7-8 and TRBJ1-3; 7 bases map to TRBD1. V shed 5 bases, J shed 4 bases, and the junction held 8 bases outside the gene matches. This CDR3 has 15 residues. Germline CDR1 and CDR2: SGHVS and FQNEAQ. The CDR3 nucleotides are TGTGCCAGCAGCCCAGGGGGAGGTTCCGGAAACACCATATATTTT. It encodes CASSPGGGSGNTIYF.

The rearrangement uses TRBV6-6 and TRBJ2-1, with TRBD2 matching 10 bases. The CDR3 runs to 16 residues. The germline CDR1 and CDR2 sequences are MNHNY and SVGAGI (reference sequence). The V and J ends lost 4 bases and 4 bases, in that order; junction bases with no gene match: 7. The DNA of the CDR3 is TGTGCCAGCAGTTCCCTAGGGACTAGCGTTTACAATGAGCAGTTCTTC. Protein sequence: CASSSLGTSVYNEQFF.